These 2 T cell receptor beta chains came from one sample sequenced in a study of blood T cells in healthy people across ages. Next came a second PCR, run for about 7 to 12 cycles, which used a sample-barcoded 5' primer along with a J-beta primer mix. MiXCR, run by TCRdb on the 5' RACE reads, gives a single entry per CDR3 protein. The sample has approximately 1,000,000 distinct CDR3 sequences, 35% to 45% seen once; the top ten hold less than 15%. Specimen: blood. The receptors were sampled from a young man in good health.

The chain uses TRBV7-2 and TRBJ2-3; TRBD1 agrees at 7 bases. J was trimmed by 7 bases and V by 5 bases; bases with no gene match: 15. The CDR3 totals 16 residues. Germline values: CDR1 SGHTA, CDR2 FQGNSA. CDR3 DNA: TGTGCCAGCAGCCCATTTTTGGGACAGACCCACCATACGCAGTATTTT. Encoded protein: CASSPFLGQTHHTQYF.

V and J are TRBV12-3 or TRBV12-4 and TRBJ1-2, with TRBD1 matching 7 bases. The junction had 7 bases not matched to a gene; V was cut back by 5 bases and J by 4 bases. This CDR3 comprises 14 residues. CDR3 loop: CASSIGGYTYGYTF. The CDR3 bases are TGTGCCAGCAGTATAGGGGGCTACACCTATGGCTACACCTTC.